What follows are 2 T cell receptor beta chains derived from one specimen sequenced in a study of shared clonotypes between healthy human individuals. Naive CD8 populations comprised CD45RO-negative cells positively selected for CCR7, excluding terminally differentiated effector memory CD45RA+ cells. Repertoires were generated with immunoSEQ multiplex PCR, while TCRdb's copy carries only in-frame clones and drops some. The profile shows fewer than 1 million clones, around 96% of them singletons. The sequenced sample was naive CD8+ T cells sorted from blood. These receptor sequences come from a man in his thirties or forties in good health.

The V call is TRBV19, the J call TRBJ2-7; TRBD2 matches at 11 bases. With 5 bases clipped from V and 4 bases from J, the junction kept 1 base outside the gene matches. This CDR3 region has 13 residues. CDR1 is LNHDA and CDR2 is SQIVND in the germline V gene (reference sequence). The CDR3 region is CASSASGRYEQYF. The CDR3, as DNA: TGTGCCAGTAGTGCTAGCGGGAGGTACGAGCAGTACTTC.

This clone is a singleton in its sample. This chain connects TRBV7-6 to TRBJ2-1; D uncertain. CDR1 and CDR2 (germline): SGHVS, FNYEAQ. Trimming left V 5 bases short and J 6 bases short, with 17 bases between. This CDR3 has 15 amino acids. The CDR3 DNA is TGTGCCAGCAGCACCCGACAAGGGCGACCCAATGAGCAGTTCTTC. Protein: CASSTRQGRPNEQFF.